This entry describes one T cell receptor (beta chain). Its antigen is as yet unknown. Trimming removed 5 bases from V and 1 base from J, with 10 bases in between. This CDR3 is built from 14 residues. Germline-derived CDR1 and CDR2 are SGHAT and FQNNGV. The data stem from a study of T cells in Graves' hyperthyroidism and ophthalmopathy. Overall study context: Peripheral blood collection took place at initial diagnosis, before any treatment. General observations from the study: Most clonotypes that expanded in the thyroid above 0.001 also showed up in blood.

Cells are PBMCs isolated from more than 8.5 ml of fresh blood. Template material for amplifying TCR beta CDR3 regions consisted of RNA transcripts. TCR CDR3 regions were first amplified by RT-PCR with HTBI primers. TCRdb re-analysed the multiplex PCR reads in MiXCR, keeping a single row per CDR3 protein. The repertoire has 250,000 to 300,000 distinct CDR3 sequences, roughly an eighth of them found once; the top ten carry roughly 8.2%. This sequence was found in a woman aged 40 to 50 with Graves' hyperthyroidism. The sample consisted of blood. The chain links TRBV11-2 to TRBJ2-3; D is undetermined. This CDR3 reads CASSPGQRTDTQYF. In nucleotides, the CDR3 is TGTGCCAGCAGCCCGGGCCAGCGCACAGATACGCAGTATTTT.